The source of this T cell receptor beta chain is a study of CD8+ T cells in alopecia areata. Study as a whole: Twice a day, 5 to 10 mg of oral tofacitinib was administered to treated patients.

Trimming removed 1 base from V and 7 bases from J, with 4 bases in between. CDR1 and CDR2 (germline): MGHRA, YSYEKL. The CDR3 consists of 11 residues. About this clone itself: The antigen is undetermined.

Study-wide points: Higher clonality than in normal scalp was seen in lesional scalp, especially alopecia totalis/universalis. Tofacitinib significantly decreased scalp clonality and expanded CD8+ clones among top 100.

As the sequencing template, cDNA was produced by extracting RNA and reverse transcribing it. TCRdb keeps only in-frame clones here, not all; method: immunoSEQ multiplex PCR. This table has 190,000 or so clones, 58% appearing once. The treatment here: oral pan-JAK inhibitor, 5-10 mg twice daily. The receptor was derived from a human donor with alopecia areata. The chain recombines TRBV4-1 with TRBJ2-5; D remains ambiguous. Specimen: CD8+ T cells sorted from blood, collected at week 24, from a patient treated with tofacitinib. The CDR3 protein is CASSQGGTQYF. DNA for the CDR3: TGCGCCAGCAGCCAAGGTGGGACCCAGTACTTC.